One and the same sample provided the 32 T cell receptor beta chains below, sequenced in a study of molecular identifiers for immune sequencing clone quantification. Each CDR3 protein gets one entry after TCRdb re-called the PCR reads with MiXCR. The table has about half a million distinct CDR3 sequences, around 21% seen once. The sequencing input was naive CD8+ T cells from blood, with Jurkat cell RNA spiked in. Subset: FACS-sorted CD8+CD4-CCR7+CD45RA+ naive T cells. The receptors derive from a human donor in good health. Some libraries in this study had Jurkat cell RNA spiked in.

This clonotype was seen only once. A single base separates this from a much larger clone, so it may be a read error. This chain joins TRBV29-1 and TRBJ1-2; no clear D gene. V gave up 8 bases and J gave up 6 bases, with 16 bases separating them. Germline V lookup: CDR1 SQVTM, CDR2 ANQGSEA. This CDR3 region has 12 residues. The CDR3 DNA reads TGCAGCTCCCCATCCCCGGCAGATGGCTACACCTTC. This translates into CSSPSPADGYTF.

The table lists this clonotype with many counts. J is TRBJ2-5 and V is TRBV7-9; 10 bases are shared with TRBD2. With 2 bases clipped from V and 2 bases from J, the junction kept 5 bases outside the gene matches. The CDR3 runs 16 residues. Germline V gene lookup returns CDR1 SEHNR and CDR2 FQNEAQ (reference sequence). The CDR3 reads CASSLSLAGEQETQYF. CDR3 DNA: TGTGCCAGCAGCTTAAGCCTAGCGGGAGAACAAGAGACCCAGTACTTC.

The CDR3 spells CASSVESTFSYEQYF. In DNA form, the CDR3 reads TGTGCCAGCAGCGTAGAAAGTACCTTCTCCTACGAGCAGTACTTC. The chain couples TRBV9 to TRBJ2-7; D is ambiguous. CDR1 is SGDLS, CDR2 YYNGEE, per germline. The CDR3 spans 15 residues. Trimming took 0 bases from V and 0 from J, leaving 10 bases between them.

This clonotype has ten or more counts. This chain joins TRBV7-2 and TRBJ2-5, with 7 bases lining up with TRBD1. Trimming removed 5 bases from V and 1 base from J; junction bases left unmatched: 10. The length of the CDR3 is 16 residues. The germline V gene has CDR1 SGHTA and CDR2 FQGNSA. The CDR3 nucleotides read TGTGCCAGCAGCCCATGGGTAGGGGGCCTCCAAGAGACCCAGTACTTC. Its protein is CASSPWVGGLQETQYF.

The V call is TRBV6-5, the J call TRBJ2-7; 7 bases are a match to TRBD1. V lost 4 bases to trimming and J lost 0 bases; unmatched junction nucleotides: 9. The CDR3 runs to 16 residues. Germline V lookup: CDR1 MNHEY, CDR2 SVGAGI. In DNA form, the CDR3 reads TGTGCCAGCAGTTCGACAGGGTACTCAGACTCCTACGAGCAGTACTTC. Translation: CASSSTGYSDSYEQYF.

This clonotype was detected only once. A clone one base away is much larger, so this may be a read error. V gene TRBV25-1 combines with J gene TRBJ2-1; possible D gene TRBD2, 5 bases. CDR1 MGHDK and CDR2 SYGVNS come from the germline V gene. The CDR3 is made up of 12 amino acids. CDR3 region: CASSESRDEQLF. The CDR3 DNA is TGTGCCAGCAGTGAATCGAGGGATGAGCAGCTCTTC.

As to this clonotype: Possible read error: a much larger clone is one base away. This chain joins TRBV6-2 or TRBV6-3 and TRBJ2-3; either TRBD1 or TRBD2 may fit D (5 bases each). The CDR3 length is 16 residues. V lost 8 bases, J lost 6 bases, and 24 bases lay in between. In germline, CDR1 is MNHEY, CDR2 SVGEGT. DNA of the CDR3: TGTGCCAGCCTCTCTAGAGGGGCGTGGTTCTTTGATACGCAGTATTTT. It translates to CASLSRGAWFFDTQYF.

This chain links TRBV7-6 with TRBJ2-5, with D possibly TRBD1 on 5 matching bases. CDR1 and CDR2 (germline): SGHVS, FNYEAQ. Between the trimmed V and J ends, which lost 5 bases and 4 bases, there was a span of 14 bases. The CDR3 is 14 residues long. The CDR3 region has the DNA TGTGCCAGCAGCCTATCACAGGTCAGAGAGACCCAGTACTTC. Its protein product is CASSLSQVRETQYF.

The chain recombines TRBV2 with TRBJ2-1, with 7 nucleotides matching TRBD1. This CDR3 spans 12 amino acids. V lost 6 bases and J lost 9; bases outside the gene matches: 5. CDR1 SNHLY and CDR2 FYNNEI come from the germline V gene. DNA for the CDR3: TGTGCCAGCAGAAACAGGGGCGGTGAGCAGTTCTTC. It specifies CASRNRGGEQFF.

The J gene is TRBJ2-7, the V gene TRBV30, with D possibly matching TRBD2 (5 bases). This CDR3 has 12 residues. CDR1 and CDR2 from the germline V gene are GTSNPN and SVGIG (reference sequence). V lost 3 bases and J lost 0, with 6 bases in between. The CDR3 DNA sequence: TGTGCCTGGAGGGGAGACTCCTACGAGCAGTACTTC. This sequence encodes CAWRGDSYEQYF. Complete variable domain (other parts from reference TRBV30 and TRBJ2-7): SQTIHQWPATLVQPVGSPLSLECTVEGTSNPNLYWYRQAAGRGLQLLFYSVGIGQISSEVPQNLSASRPQDRQFILSSKKLLLSDSGFYLCAWRGDSYEQYFGPGTRLTVT.

This clonotype has at least ten counts. The rearrangement links TRBV10-3 to TRBJ2-3; maybe TRBD2 (5 bases). This CDR3 comprises 14 residues. Trimming cost V 3 bases and J 4 bases, with 11 bases left between them. Germline CDR1 is ENHRY and CDR2 is SYGVKD. CDR3 amino acids: CAISDQEEADTQYF. In DNA, the CDR3 is TGTGCCATCAGTGACCAGGAGGAGGCAGATACGCAGTATTTT.

About this clonotype itself: The conserved final phenylalanine or tryptophan is absent from the CDR3, which likely points to a read error. The rearrangement uses TRBV20-1 and TRBJ2-7, with 10 nucleotides matching TRBD2. This CDR3 has 15 amino acids. Germline V gene sequence: CDR1 DFQATT, CDR2 SNEGSKA (reference sequence). V gave up 6 bases and J gave up 3 bases; unmatched junction bases: 11. The CDR3 protein is CSAWTEREGHYEQYL. DNA of the CDR3: TGCAGTGCGTGGACAGAGCGGGAGGGCCACTACGAGCAGTACCTC.

This rearrangement joins TRBV6-2 or TRBV6-3 to TRBJ1-5; 8 bases map to TRBD1. J gave up 3 bases and V 6 bases, and 10 bases lay outside the gene matches. Germline V CDR1 and CDR2: MNHEY, SVGEGT. The CDR3 consists of 16 residues. The CDR3 DNA is TGTGCCAGCAGCCTCGGACAGGGCAACTTCAATCAGCCCCAGCATTTT. Encoded protein: CASSLGQGNFNQPQHF.

The rearrangement links TRBV13 to TRBJ1-1; D is uncertain. Trimming removed 0 bases from V and 8 bases from J, with 7 bases in between. The V gene's germline CDR1 is PRHDT and CDR2 FYEKMQ (reference sequence). CDR3 length: 12 residues. This CDR3 reads CASSLGIAEAFF. The CDR3 coding sequence is TGTGCCAGCAGCTTAGGGATTGCGGAAGCTTTCTTT. Filled out from reference TRBV13 and TRBJ1-1, the complete variable domain reads AAGVIQSPRHLIKEKRETATLKCYPIPRHDTVYWYQQGPGQDPQFLISFYEKMQSDKGSIPDRFSAQQFSDYHSELNMSSLELGDSALYFCASSLGIAEAFFGQGTRLTVV.

Comments on this clonotype: This may stem from a read error, because a much larger clone lies one nucleotide away. The chain employs TRBV25-1 and TRBJ2-7; D might be TRBD2 (5 bases). CDR1 and CDR2 from the germline V gene are MGHDK and SYGVNS. The CDR3 is 14 residues long. CDR3 in DNA: TGTGCCAGCAGTGAACGGGATACCTCCTACGTGCAGTACTTC. Its translation is CASSERDTSYVQYF.

The V gene is TRBV19, the J gene TRBJ2-1, with a weak D call TRBD2 (5 bases). Looked up from germline, CDR1 is LNHDA and CDR2 is SQIVND (reference sequence). The germline V and J ends were trimmed by 5 bases and 4 bases, with 21 bases remaining between them. The CDR3 is 17 amino acids. The CDR3 here is CASSVQGGAAPYNEQFF. DNA of the CDR3: TGTGCCAGTAGTGTCCAAGGAGGCGCCGCCCCATACAATGAGCAGTTCTTC.

A few counts support this clonotype. CDR3 nucleotide sequence: TGCAGCGTTGGGCATTCCTACGAGCAGTACTTC. Translated, it gives CSVGHSYEQYF. The chain carries TRBV29-1 and TRBJ2-7; D remains unclear. Germline V gene data show CDR1 as SQVTM and CDR2 as ANQGSEA. V was trimmed by 4 bases and J by 1 base, leaving 5 bases between them. CDR3 length: 11 amino acids.

The chain carries TRBV19 and TRBJ2-7; 8 bases map to TRBD2. The germline V gene encodes CDR1 LNHDA and CDR2 SQIVND (reference sequence). The CDR3 length is 15 residues. Losses at the gene ends were 6 bases for V and 1 base for J; bases not matched to a gene: 8. This CDR3 reads CASSHAGGASYEQYF. The CDR3, as DNA: TGTGCCAGTAGCCATGCCGGGGGGGCATCCTACGAGCAGTACTTC.

This clonotype was picked up a small number of times. The V call is TRBV19, the J call TRBJ2-1; 10 bases fit TRBD2. Germline CDR1 LNHDA, CDR2 SQIVND (reference sequence). The V segment lost 10 bases and the J segment 6 bases; nucleotides outside the gene matches: 6. The CDR3 totals 13 residues. The CDR3 region has the DNA TGTGCCACAGGACTAGCGGAGAGCAATGAGCAGTTCTTC. This sequence encodes CATGLAESNEQFF.

This clonotype occurred a few times. J is TRBJ2-3 and V is TRBV19; 8 bases agree with TRBD2. The V segment lost 7 bases and the J segment 1 base; nucleotides outside the gene matches: 7. The CDR3 has 15 residues. From germline, CDR1 is LNHDA and CDR2 SQIVND (reference sequence). The CDR3 DNA sequence: TGTGCCAGTACCTCTCGGCGGGGGGGCACAGATACGCAGTATTTT. As protein: CASTSRRGGTDTQYF.

This clonotype was seen many times. This chain connects TRBV28 to TRBJ2-7, with D perhaps TRBD1 (5 bases). Germline CDR1 and CDR2: MDHEN and SYDVKM. V lost 6 bases, J lost 3 bases, and 9 bases lay in between. CDR3 length: 12 residues. CDR3 sequence (DNA): TGTGCCAGCAGACCAGGGAACTACGAGCAGTACTTC. Protein sequence: CASRPGNYEQYF. The full variable domain, its missing parts supplied by reference TRBV28 and TRBJ2-7, is DVKVTQSSRYLVKRTGEKVFLECVQDMDHENMFWYRQDPGLGLRLIYFSYDVKMKEKGDIPEGYSVSREKKERFSLILESASTNQTSMYLCASRPGNYEQYFGPGTRLTVT.

This clonotype was observed at least ten times. This chain joins TRBV30 and TRBJ1-1; D is uncertain. This CDR3 is built from 13 residues. Trimming shortened V by 0 bases and J by 1 base, and 6 bases separated the two germline ends. The germline gives CDR1 GTSNPN, CDR2 SVGIG (reference sequence). The CDR3 loop reads CAWSVQSNTEAFF. Written as DNA, the CDR3 is TGTGCCTGGAGTGTACAATCGAACACTGAAGCTTTCTTT.

This clonotype was counted between two and nine times. The chain employs TRBV4-1 and TRBJ1-5, with D possibly being TRBD1 (5 bases). The germline CDR1 and CDR2 sequences are MGHRA and YSYEKL. There are 15 residues in the CDR3. Deletions cut 3 bases from V and 0 bases from J, with 9 bases between. DNA of the CDR3: TGCGCCAGCAGCCATCAGGGAAATAGCAATCAGCCCCAGCATTTT. Translating it yields CASSHQGNSNQPQHF.

This chain joins TRBV11-2 and TRBJ1-4; 9 bases match TRBD1. CDR1 SGHAT and CDR2 FQNNGV come from the germline V gene. The V and J ends lost 0 bases and 8 bases, in that order; junction bases with no gene match: 7. The CDR3 sequence is 16 residues long. The CDR3 loop is CASSLDRWTGEEKLFF. As DNA, the CDR3 is TGTGCCAGCAGCTTAGATCGTTGGACAGGGGAGGAAAAACTGTTTTTT. Using reference TRBV11-2 and TRBJ1-4 for the parts outside the CDR3, the full variable domain is EAGVAQSPRYKIIEKRQSVAFWCNPISGHATLYWYQQILGQGPKLLIQFQNNGVVDDSQLPKDRFSAERLKGVDSTLKIQPAKLEDSAVYLCASSLDRWTGEEKLFFGSGTQLSVL.

J is TRBJ1-2 and V is TRBV20-1; 7 nucleotides line up with TRBD1. There are 13 residues in the CDR3. Germline trimming cut 2 bases from V and 4 bases from J; bases unmatched to any gene: 4. CDR1 and CDR2 from the germline V gene are DFQATT and SNEGSKA (reference sequence). CDR3 coding DNA: TGCAGTGCTAGACCAGGGGGGAGCTATGGCTACACCTTC. Amino acid sequence: CSARPGGSYGYTF.

The chain joins TRBV19 to TRBJ1-5; maybe TRBD1 (5 bases). CDR3 length: 16 amino acids. The germline gives CDR1 LNHDA, CDR2 SQIVND (reference sequence). The V and J ends lost 2 bases and 4 bases respectively, with 15 bases between them. CDR3 DNA sequence: TGTGCCAGTAGTATATTCGAGCAGGGTGGGAATCAGCCCCAGCATTTT. Its protein is CASSIFEQGGNQPQHF.

In its sample, this clonotype was seen a few times. The chain carries TRBV29-1 and TRBJ2-2, with 8 bases fitting TRBD1. This CDR3 spans 14 amino acids. The ends lost 3 bases at V and 6 bases at J; junction bases unmatched: 6. Germline loops: CDR1 SQVTM, CDR2 ANQGSEA. The CDR3 is CSVDGQGASGELFF. The CDR3 bases are TGCAGCGTTGATGGGCAGGGGGCGTCCGGGGAGCTGTTTTTT.

The table lists this clonotype with a count of one. This may arise from a read error, as a much more abundant clone is one base away. This chain's CDR3 is CASSLAEHSGTTIYF. As DNA, the CDR3 is TGCGCCAGCAGCTTGGCCGAACACTCTGGAACCACCATATATTTT. V is TRBV5-1 and J is TRBJ1-3, with no clear D. Per the germline V gene, CDR1 is SGHRS and CDR2 is YFSETQ. This CDR3 region has 15 residues.

V and J are TRBV4-3 and TRBJ2-7; the D is unclear. Trimming removed 0 bases at V and 2 bases at J, with 11 bases between. Germline V lookup: CDR1 LGHNA, CDR2 YSLEER. The CDR3 runs to 15 residues. The CDR3 coding sequence is TGCGCCAGCAGCCAAGACCGAACGCCAACCTACGAGCAGTACTTC. Amino acid sequence: CASSQDRTPTYEQYF.

With regard to this clonotype: The junction differs from germline at one of its ends, possibly a read error. The rearrangement joins TRBV6-5 to TRBJ1-3; D unclear. This CDR3 spans 13 amino acids. The germline V gene encodes CDR1 MNHEY and CDR2 SVGAGI. DNA of the CDR3: TGTGCCTGCAGTCAAGGCTCTGGAAACACCATATATTTT. This translates into CACSQGSGNTIYF.

This clonotype was observed at least ten times. The V gene is TRBV13, the J gene TRBJ1-1; D uncertain. Trimming left V 1 base short and J 4 bases short, with 13 bases between. CDR1 and CDR2 from the germline V gene are PRHDT and FYEKMQ (reference sequence). This CDR3 has 15 residues. Written as DNA, the CDR3 is TGTGCCAGCAGCTTAGATCCGGGTTGGCGCACTGAAGCTTTCTTT. It specifies CASSLDPGWRTEAFF.

The V gene is TRBV20-1, the J gene TRBJ2-3; 12 positions match TRBD2. The CDR3 covers 15 residues. CDR1 and CDR2 (germline): DFQATT, SNEGSKA (reference sequence). Trimming took 6 bases from V and 2 from J; bases not matched to a gene: 6. The chain's CDR3 is CSANGLAGSTDTQYF. DNA for the CDR3: TGCAGTGCAAATGGACTAGCGGGGTCCACAGATACGCAGTATTTT.